This T cell receptor beta chain was captured in a study of T cells after yellow fever vaccination. V lost 1 base, J lost 8 bases, and 9 bases lay in between. The germline CDR1 and CDR2 sequences are MGHRA and YSYEKL. There are 13 residues in the CDR3. A word on this clonotype: The antigen is not known.

TCRdb processed the 5' RACE reads anew with MiXCR; each CDR3 protein has one entry. Among around 550,000 distinct CDR3 sequences listed, about a fifth were seen once. Findings and limits, study-wide: CD4 and CD8 compartments shared a small share of clonotypes. Most primary-vaccination clones reappeared after the booster (96% CD4, roughly 88% CD8). Peak timing came faster in the weaker secondary response, day 5 versus 15.

The clonotype comes from a young man who received the YFV17D yellow fever vaccine. Sequenced material: PBMCs, taken 15 days after the yellow fever booster vaccination. This sequence joins TRBV4-1 and TRBJ2-1, with D uncertain. CDR3 in amino acids: CASSQVGGDEQFF. The CDR3 bases are TGCGCCAGCAGCCAAGTTGGTGGCGATGAGCAGTTCTTC.